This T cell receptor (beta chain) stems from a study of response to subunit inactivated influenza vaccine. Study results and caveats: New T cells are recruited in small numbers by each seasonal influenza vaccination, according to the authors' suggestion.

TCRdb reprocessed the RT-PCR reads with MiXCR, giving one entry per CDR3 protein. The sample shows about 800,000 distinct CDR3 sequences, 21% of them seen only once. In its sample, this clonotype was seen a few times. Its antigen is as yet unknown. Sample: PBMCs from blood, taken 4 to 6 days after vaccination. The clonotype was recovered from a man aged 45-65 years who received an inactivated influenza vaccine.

The CDR3 region has the DNA TGTGCCATCACGGCTAGCGGGAGTGGGTACAATGAGCAGTTCTTC. This gives the protein CAITASGSGYNEQFF. The genes are TRBV10-3 and TRBJ2-1; 10 bases fit TRBD2. Germline CDR1 ENHRY, CDR2 SYGVKD. V trimming: 7 bases; J trimming: 4 bases; junction bases outside the gene matches: 7. This CDR3 is 15 amino acids long.